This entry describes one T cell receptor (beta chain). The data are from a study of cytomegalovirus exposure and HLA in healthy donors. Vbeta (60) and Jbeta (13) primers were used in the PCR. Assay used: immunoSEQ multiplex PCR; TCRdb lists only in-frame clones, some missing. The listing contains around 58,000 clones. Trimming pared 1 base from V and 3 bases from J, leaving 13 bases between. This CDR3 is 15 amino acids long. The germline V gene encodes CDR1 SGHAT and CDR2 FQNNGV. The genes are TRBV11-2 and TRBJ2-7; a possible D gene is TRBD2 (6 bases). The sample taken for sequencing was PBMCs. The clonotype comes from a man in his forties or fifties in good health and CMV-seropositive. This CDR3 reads CASSLGAGGNYEQYF. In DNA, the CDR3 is TGTGCCAGCAGCTTAGGGGCAGGAGGGAACTACGAGCAGTACTTC.